These 5 T cell receptor beta chains were all obtained from the same sample, sequenced in a study of OX40 agonist ivuxolimab in advanced cancers. Libraries were made using the immunoSEQ multiplex PCR assay. What TCRdb holds here is the immuneACCESS table cut down to in-frame rearrangements. Part of the clones is not present; checked against another copy, under half of the missing clones reflect an unresolved V gene, and the others are unexplained. This sample lists 20,000 to 25,000 clones; around 79% were detected once. Roughly 13% of the sample is in the top ten clones. The sample in question was CD4+ or CD8+ T cells sorted from blood, obtained in a trial of the OX40 agonist ivuxolimab. Receptor source: an adult with an advanced solid tumor such as melanoma, head and neck, liver or kidney cancer.

The V call is TRBV29-1, the J call TRBJ1-1; TRBD1 is a possible D gene (5 bases). The CDR3 runs to 12 residues. CDR1 is SQVTM, CDR2 ANQGSEA, per germline. Deletions cut 4 bases from V and 3 bases from J, with 9 bases between. CDR3 in DNA: TGCAGCGTTGTCGACAGCGACACTGAAGCTTTCTTT. It yields the protein CSVVDSDTEAFF.

The V call is TRBV18, the J call TRBJ1-5; possible D gene TRBD1, 6 bases. CDR3 length equals 15 residues. CDR1 KGHSH and CDR2 LQKENI come from the germline V gene. The V end was cut by 3 bases, the J end by 3 bases, with 12 bases between. For the CDR3, the DNA is TGTGCCAGCTCACCCAACACAGGGAACAATCAGCCCCAGCATTTT. The encoded protein is CASSPNTGNNQPQHF.

A single count supports this clone. The chain couples TRBV30 to TRBJ1-3; D gene unclear. CDR1 GTSNPN and CDR2 SVGIG come from the germline V gene (reference sequence). The CDR3 sequence is 17 residues long. With 0 bases removed from V and 0 bases from J, the gap between germline ends came to 15 bases. CDR3 nucleotide sequence: TGTGCCTGGAGTGTAGATCCGCGTGAGTCCTCTGGAAACACCATATATTTT. Amino acids: CAWSVDPRESSGNTIYF.

The V gene is TRBV18, the J gene TRBJ1-5, with 8 bases aligning to TRBD1. V lost 6 bases to trimming and J lost 2 bases; unmatched junction nucleotides: 3. Germline V gives CDR1 KGHSH, CDR2 LQKENI. This CDR3 is 14 amino acids long. Here the CDR3 DNA reads TGTGCCAGCTCTAAGACAGGGGGCAATCAGCCCCAGCATTTT. Its protein product is CASSKTGGNQPQHF.

V gene TRBV4-1 combines with J gene TRBJ1-2; D remains unclear. Trimming stripped 3 bases from V and 0 bases from J, with 14 bases between. Looked up from germline, CDR1 is MGHRA and CDR2 is YSYEKL. The CDR3 is 16 amino acids. Here the CDR3 DNA reads TGCGCCAGCAGCCAGATGGCCGGACTAGCTAACTATGGCTACACCTTC. Amino acid sequence: CASSQMAGLANYGYTF.